Listed here is a single TCR beta chain. These data are taken from a study of shared clonotypes between healthy human individuals. Sequenced by immunoSEQ multiplex PCR; TCRdb stores in-frame clones only, minus some. The sample holds millions of clones, 90% to 95% seen once. Losses at the gene ends were 3 bases for V and 6 bases for J; bases not matched to a gene: 9. Per the germline V gene, CDR1 is KGHSH and CDR2 is LQKENI. CDR3 size: 16 residues. The sequence was obtained from a man aged 18 to 29 in good health. J is TRBJ2-7 and V is TRBV18; 12 positions match TRBD2. Sequenced: naive CD4+ T cells sorted from blood. Noted subset: CD45RA+ positively selected. The CDR3 loop is CASSPQTSGSSGEQYF. Written as DNA, the CDR3 is TGTGCCAGCTCACCGCAGACTAGCGGGAGCTCGGGCGAGCAGTACTTC.